This T cell receptor beta chain was retrieved from a study of blood T cells in healthy people across ages (dated by TCRdb to the mid-2010s). A note on the overall study: Template switching captured roughly one uniquely barcoded TCR beta cDNA molecule per two T cells in model experiments. To track age-related changes in TCR beta repertoire diversity, the study relied on deep sequencing normalized with unique cDNA molecular identifiers. Four age groups were formed from the donors: young (average roughly 16 years), middle-aged (approximately 40), aged (about 62) and long-lived (about 80). Donors of different ages were randomly distributed across sequencing lanes to avoid experimental bias. For two donors (one aged 18 to 30 and one aged 80 or older), the study analyzed two additional independent replicas of 1 million unique cDNA reads from the same blood draw.

In this sample, this clonotype turned up many times. Its antigen target is currently unknown. No qualities accompany the bases; no much larger clone lies one base away. The donors were 40 or so Caucasian individuals from Russia, aged 6 to 90 years, who were systemically healthy. Each donor gave roughly 9 milliliters of peripheral blood, drawn into EDTA-treated Vacutainer tubes. Ficoll-Paque density-gradient centrifugation was used to isolate PBMCs, with at least 7 million obtained per sample. Total RNA was extracted from PBMCs with Trizol reagent, with at least 6 micrograms obtained per sample. Naive CD45RAhigh/CD27high T cell percentages were measured by flow cytometry on a PBMC aliquot from every donor. What the study reported, not specific to this receptor: Because the CMV infection status of the donors was unknown, age-related changes in expanded clonotypes may potentially have been confounded. Conclusive comparison of naive and antigen-experienced compartments was prevented by the profiling of bulk unsorted PBMCs. Estimates of total diversity based on one million sequenced T cells were considered lower bounds and underestimates. Observed TCR beta diversity correlated strongly with the percentage of naive T cells measured by flow cytometry. Observed TCR beta diversity per million T cells fell roughly linearly with age, and a significant reduction was already apparent by age about 36. Compared with the aged group, the long-lived group had more naive CD4+ T cells, fewer expanded clones and increased TCR diversity, a pattern suggesting age selection.

V is reduced by 8 bases and J by 5 bases, leaving a spacing of 18 bases between them. Including the terminal cysteine and phenylalanine, the CDR3 comprises 14 residues. The sequence is cut down to CDR3 DNA, 42 bases in frame from base 1. The germline V gene supplies CDR1 WSHSY and CDR2 SAAADI. The receptor library was made with 5' RACE. The data were produced on an Illumina HiSeq 2500. A second about 7 to 11 cycle PCR used a sample-barcoded 5' primer and a J-beta primer mix. A unique molecular identifier was introduced onto each TCR beta cDNA molecule by a template-switch 5' adaptor carrying 12 random nucleotides. Each sample yielded at least 3 million CDR3-containing paired-end reads. First-strand cDNA synthesis was performed from all RNA using the Mint cDNA synthesis kit, with priming by a TRBC-specific oligonucleotide. Following uracil-DNA glycosylase treatment, a first 18-cycle PCR with universal primers M1SS and BC2_uni_R was performed on all cDNA. Per the authors' processing: Normalization of each sample was performed by random selection of 1 million high-quality reads, each carrying a distinct molecular identifier. Reads with shared molecular identifiers were discarded instead of being binned into consensus sequences. MiTCR, run with a Q25 quality threshold and the strictest error-elimination algorithm, handled CDR3 identification, clonotype clustering and error correction. A nonparametric unseen species model using Euler transformation provided a lower-bound estimate of total TCR beta diversity. Starting from the raw public reads, TCRdb applied fastp trimming at Q25, assembled clones with MiXCR and retained in-frame beta chains. Rows with one shared CDR3 protein collapse into an entry with the most common genes and DNA. What appears here as the V and J calls and clone size reflects TCRdb's work, not the paper's. Counted in this sample were 1.5 million to 2 million distinct CDR3 sequences; roughly 30% of them appeared once. Approximately 7.7% of the sample lies in the top ten.

The sequence links TRBV10-2 to TRBJ2-5; the best D guess is TRBD2, with 7 bases matching. The specimen was blood. This receptor was obtained from a woman aged 30 to 39 in good health. In nucleotides, the sequence is TGCGCCAGCTGGGCGGGGGCTCTCTGGGAGACCCAGTACTTC. Its coded protein is CASWAGALWETQYF.